These T cell receptor beta chains were read from a single sample in a study of CD8+ T cells in alopecia areata. TCRdb keeps only in-frame clones here, not all; method: immunoSEQ multiplex PCR. The repertoire holds approximately 210,000 clones, with less than 65% as singletons. The starting material was CD4+ T cells sorted from blood, obtained at week 4, from a patient treated with tofacitinib. All receptors derive from a human donor with alopecia areata. Each CDR3 is given with its conserved first and last residue. The order of the fields is V gene, J gene, D gene, clone size, CDR3 length, CDR3 DNA, CDR3 protein. A D gene is named only where the DNA matches it firmly. Only part of the rows carry a size: once, few, many, or a class if the clone is expanded.

v_call: TRBV4-1; j_call: TRBJ1-6; d_call: TRBD1; clone_size: NA; cdr3_length: 16; cdr3_nt: TGCGCCAGCAGCCAGGGACAGAGCTCCTATAATTCACCCCTCCACTTT; cdr3_aa: CASSQGQSSYNSPLHF
v_call: TRBV20-1; j_call: TRBJ1-1; d_call: NA; clone_size: few; cdr3_length: 11; cdr3_nt: TGCAGTGCCCAAGACAATCCGCAAGCTTTCTTT; cdr3_aa: CSAQDNPQAFF
v_call: TRBV2; j_call: TRBJ2-1; d_call: TRBD2; clone_size: NA; cdr3_length: 15; cdr3_nt: TGTGCCAGCAGGGGAGGGGCTAGCGGATACAATGAGCAGTTCTTC; cdr3_aa: CASRGGASGYNEQFF
v_call: TRBV27; j_call: TRBJ1-5; d_call: NA; clone_size: few; cdr3_length: 14; cdr3_nt: TGTGCCAGCAGTTTCACGGGAATGGGTCAGCCCCAGCATTTT; cdr3_aa: CASSFTGMGQPQHF
v_call: TRBV2; j_call: TRBJ2-2; d_call: NA; clone_size: NA; cdr3_length: 15; cdr3_nt: TGTGCCAGCAGTGGTAGTAGCTTGGTCACCGGGGAGCTGTTTTTT; cdr3_aa: CASSGSSLVTGELFF
v_call: TRBV11-2; j_call: TRBJ2-3; d_call: NA; clone_size: NA; cdr3_length: 14; cdr3_nt: TGTGCCAGCAGCTTAGACCTAGGGTCCGATACGCAGTATTTT; cdr3_aa: CASSLDLGSDTQYF
v_call: TRBV15; j_call: TRBJ1-5; d_call: NA; clone_size: NA; cdr3_length: 16; cdr3_nt: TGTGCCACCAGCAGAGAAGGGGGTGGGGGCAATCAGCCCCAGCATTTT; cdr3_aa: CATSREGGGGNQPQHF
v_call: TRBV11-2; j_call: TRBJ2-2; d_call: TRBD2; clone_size: NA; cdr3_length: 15; cdr3_nt: TGTGCCAGCAGCTCTGGGACTAGGAACACCGGGGAGCTGTTTTTT; cdr3_aa: CASSSGTRNTGELFF
v_call: TRBV30; j_call: TRBJ1-1; d_call: NA; clone_size: NA; cdr3_length: 11; cdr3_nt: TGTGCCTGGAGTGTAGGAGGTTCAGCTTTCTTT; cdr3_aa: CAWSVGGSAFF
v_call: TRBV29-1; j_call: TRBJ1-1; d_call: NA; clone_size: NA; cdr3_length: 12; cdr3_nt: TGCAGCGTATACAGGGTGGGCACTGAAGCTTTCTTT; cdr3_aa: CSVYRVGTEAFF
v_call: TRBV27; j_call: TRBJ2-2; d_call: NA; clone_size: NA; cdr3_length: 15; cdr3_nt: TGTGCCAGCAGTTGGGGGCCCGCGAACACCGGGGAGCTGTTTTTT; cdr3_aa: CASSWGPANTGELFF
v_call: TRBV5-1; j_call: TRBJ2-7; d_call: TRBD2; clone_size: few; cdr3_length: 13; cdr3_nt: TGCGCCAGCAGCCCCGGGACTAAGGACGAGCAGTACTTC; cdr3_aa: CASSPGTKDEQYF
v_call: TRBV5-1; j_call: TRBJ1-2; d_call: NA; clone_size: once; cdr3_length: 15; cdr3_nt: TGCGCCAGCAGCCCGGGGAACCCAGGGAGCTATGGCTACACCTTC; cdr3_aa: CASSPGNPGSYGYTF
v_call: TRBV7-9; j_call: TRBJ1-2; d_call: NA; clone_size: few; cdr3_length: 14; cdr3_nt: TGTGCCAGCAGCTTAGAAGGCGGTAACTATGGCTACACCTTC; cdr3_aa: CASSLEGGNYGYTF
v_call: TRBV5-1; j_call: TRBJ2-2; d_call: TRBD1; clone_size: NA; cdr3_length: 16; cdr3_nt: TGCGCCAGCAGTAAAGACAGGGGGCGAACCTCCGGGGAGCTGTTTTTT; cdr3_aa: CASSKDRGRTSGELFF
v_call: TRBV5-1; j_call: TRBJ2-5; d_call: TRBD1; clone_size: NA; cdr3_length: 16; cdr3_nt: TGCGCCAGCAGCATAGGGACAGGGGTGTTGGGAGAGACCCAGTACTTC; cdr3_aa: CASSIGTGVLGETQYF
v_call: TRBV18; j_call: TRBJ2-5; d_call: NA; clone_size: NA; cdr3_length: 11; cdr3_nt: TGTGCCAGCTCACTACAAGAGACCCAGTACTTC; cdr3_aa: CASSLQETQYF
v_call: TRBV30; j_call: TRBJ2-6; d_call: NA; clone_size: NA; cdr3_length: 14; cdr3_nt: TGTGCCACCTCGAGCTTCTCTGGGGCCAACGTCCTGACTTTC; cdr3_aa: CATSSFSGANVLTF
v_call: TRBV5-1; j_call: TRBJ1-6; d_call: NA; clone_size: NA; cdr3_length: 16; cdr3_nt: TGCGCCAGCAGCTTCGATGGGGACGGAACGAATTCACCCCTCCACTTT; cdr3_aa: CASSFDGDGTNSPLHF
v_call: TRBV30; j_call: TRBJ2-7; d_call: NA; clone_size: NA; cdr3_length: 16; cdr3_nt: TGTGCCTGGACTAACCGGTGGGGGGCTGCCAACTACGAGCAGTACTTC; cdr3_aa: CAWTNRWGAANYEQYF
v_call: TRBV2; j_call: TRBJ1-1; d_call: NA; clone_size: NA; cdr3_length: 13; cdr3_nt: TGTGCCAGCACCAGAGTGGGGGGCACTGAAGCTTTCTTT; cdr3_aa: CASTRVGGTEAFF
v_call: TRBV6-1; j_call: TRBJ1-5; d_call: TRBD1; clone_size: NA; cdr3_length: 14; cdr3_nt: TGTGCCAGCAGTGAAGATTGGGACAGCCGGCCCCAGCATTTT; cdr3_aa: CASSEDWDSRPQHF
v_call: TRBV6-5; j_call: TRBJ2-7; d_call: NA; clone_size: NA; cdr3_length: 11; cdr3_nt: TGTGCCAGCAGTCAGGGCAACGAGCAGTACTTC; cdr3_aa: CASSQGNEQYF
v_call: TRBV15; j_call: TRBJ1-1; d_call: NA; clone_size: NA; cdr3_length: 16; cdr3_nt: TGTGCCACCAGCTATGGACAGTCCCGAGGGGAGGCTGAAGCTTTCTTT; cdr3_aa: CATSYGQSRGEAEAFF
v_call: TRBV7-2; j_call: TRBJ2-4; d_call: TRBD1; clone_size: NA; cdr3_length: 17; cdr3_nt: TGCGCCAGCAGCCAAGGAGTTGCCGGGACAGGGACGAACATTCAGTACTTC; cdr3_aa: CASSQGVAGTGTNIQYF
v_call: TRBV5-6; j_call: TRBJ2-5; d_call: NA; clone_size: NA; cdr3_length: 13; cdr3_nt: TGTGCCAGCAGCTCAGGGGGAGGAGGGACCCAGTACTTC; cdr3_aa: CASSSGGGGTQYF
v_call: TRBV30; j_call: TRBJ2-7; d_call: NA; clone_size: once; cdr3_length: 13; cdr3_nt: TGTGCCTGGAGTGTACATATCTACTCACGGCAGTACTTC; cdr3_aa: CAWSVHIYSRQYF
v_call: TRBV30; j_call: TRBJ1-2; d_call: TRBD1; clone_size: NA; cdr3_length: 15; cdr3_nt: TGTGCCTGGAGGGTCCGGGACAGGAGTAACTATGGCTACACCTTC; cdr3_aa: CAWRVRDRSNYGYTF
v_call: TRBV6-5; j_call: TRBJ1-2; d_call: NA; clone_size: NA; cdr3_length: 15; cdr3_nt: TGTGCCAGCAGTATAGGGACCCCTCATAGCTATGGCTACACCTTC; cdr3_aa: CASSIGTPHSYGYTF
v_call: TRBV30; j_call: TRBJ1-5; d_call: NA; clone_size: NA; cdr3_length: 12; cdr3_nt: TGTGCCTGGAGTGCCTCCAATCAGCCCCAGCATTTT; cdr3_aa: CAWSASNQPQHF